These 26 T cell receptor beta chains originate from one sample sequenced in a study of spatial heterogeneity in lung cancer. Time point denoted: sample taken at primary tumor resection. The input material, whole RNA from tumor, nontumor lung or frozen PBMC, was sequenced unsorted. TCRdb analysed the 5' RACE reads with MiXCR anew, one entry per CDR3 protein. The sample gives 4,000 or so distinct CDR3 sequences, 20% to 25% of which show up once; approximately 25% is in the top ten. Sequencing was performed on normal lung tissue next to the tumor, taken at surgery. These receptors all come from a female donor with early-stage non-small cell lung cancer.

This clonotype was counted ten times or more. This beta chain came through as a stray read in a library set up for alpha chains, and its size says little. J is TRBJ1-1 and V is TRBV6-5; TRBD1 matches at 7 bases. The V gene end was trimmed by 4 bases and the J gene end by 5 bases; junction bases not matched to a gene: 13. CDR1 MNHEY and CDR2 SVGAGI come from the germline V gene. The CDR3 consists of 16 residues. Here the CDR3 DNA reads TGTGCCAGCAGTTCCGCATTCAGACAGGGACGAACTGAAGCTTTCTTT. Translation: CASSSAFRQGRTEAFF.

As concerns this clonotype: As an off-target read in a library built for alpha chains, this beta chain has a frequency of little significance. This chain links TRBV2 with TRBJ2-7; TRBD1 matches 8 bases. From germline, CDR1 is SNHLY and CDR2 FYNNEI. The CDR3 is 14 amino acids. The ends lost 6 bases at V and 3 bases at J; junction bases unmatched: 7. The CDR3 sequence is CASSTLGTGYEQYF. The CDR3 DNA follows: TGTGCCAGCAGCACCCTTGGGACAGGCTACGAGCAGTACTTC.

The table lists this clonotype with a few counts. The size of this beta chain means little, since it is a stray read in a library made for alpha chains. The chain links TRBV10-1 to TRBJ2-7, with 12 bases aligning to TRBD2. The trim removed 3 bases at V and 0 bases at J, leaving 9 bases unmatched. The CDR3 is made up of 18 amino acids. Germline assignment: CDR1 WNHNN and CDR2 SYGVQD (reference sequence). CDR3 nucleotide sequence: TGCGCCAGCAGTGAAGGTACTAGCGGGGGGCGGCTCTCCTACGAGCAGTACTTC. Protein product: CASSEGTSGGRLSYEQYF.

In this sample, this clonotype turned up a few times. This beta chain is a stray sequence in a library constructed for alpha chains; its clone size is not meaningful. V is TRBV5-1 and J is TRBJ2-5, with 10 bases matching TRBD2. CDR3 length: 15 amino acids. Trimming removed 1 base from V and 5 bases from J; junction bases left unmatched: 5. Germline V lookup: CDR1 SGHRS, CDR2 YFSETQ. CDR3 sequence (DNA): TGCGCCAGCAGCTTGCTTATGACTAGCGGGGAGACCCAGTACTTC. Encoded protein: CASSLLMTSGETQYF.

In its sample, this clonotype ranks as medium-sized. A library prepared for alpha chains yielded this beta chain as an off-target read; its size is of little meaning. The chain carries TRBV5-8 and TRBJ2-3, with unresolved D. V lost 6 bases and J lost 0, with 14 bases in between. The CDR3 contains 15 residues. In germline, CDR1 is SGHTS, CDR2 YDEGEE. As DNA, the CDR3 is TGTGCCAGCATCGCAGACAAATCTAGCACAGATACGCAGTATTTT. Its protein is CASIADKSSTDTQYF.

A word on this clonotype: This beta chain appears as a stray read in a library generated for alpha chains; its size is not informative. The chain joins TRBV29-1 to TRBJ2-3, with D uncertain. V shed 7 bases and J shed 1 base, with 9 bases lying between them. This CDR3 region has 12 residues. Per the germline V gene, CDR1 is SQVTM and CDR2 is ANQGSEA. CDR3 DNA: TGCAGCGAATACAGCGGCACAGATACGCAGTATTTT. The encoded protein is CSEYSGTDTQYF.

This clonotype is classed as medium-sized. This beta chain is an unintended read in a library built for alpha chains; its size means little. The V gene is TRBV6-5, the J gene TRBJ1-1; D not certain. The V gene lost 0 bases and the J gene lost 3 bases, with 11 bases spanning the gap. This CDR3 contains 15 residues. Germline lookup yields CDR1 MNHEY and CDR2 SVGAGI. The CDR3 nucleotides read TGTGCCAGCAGTTACTCGAGATCACCGGACACTGAAGCTTTCTTT. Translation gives CASSYSRSPDTEAFF.

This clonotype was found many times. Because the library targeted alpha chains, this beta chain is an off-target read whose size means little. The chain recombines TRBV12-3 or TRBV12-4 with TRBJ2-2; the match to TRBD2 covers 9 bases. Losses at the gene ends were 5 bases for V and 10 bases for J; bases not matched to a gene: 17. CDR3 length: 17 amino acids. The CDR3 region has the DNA TGTGCCAGCAGTAACCATCGAGCGGGAGGTACACCGGAGGAGCTGTTTTTT. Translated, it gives CASSNHRAGGTPEELFF.

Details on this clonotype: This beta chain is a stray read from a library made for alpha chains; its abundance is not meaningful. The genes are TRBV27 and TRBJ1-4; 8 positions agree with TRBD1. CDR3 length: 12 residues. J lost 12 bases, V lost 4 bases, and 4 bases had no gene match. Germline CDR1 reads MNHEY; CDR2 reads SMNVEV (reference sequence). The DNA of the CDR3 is TGTGCCAGCAGTTCGACAGGGGCCGAACTGTTTTTT. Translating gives CASSSTGAELFF.

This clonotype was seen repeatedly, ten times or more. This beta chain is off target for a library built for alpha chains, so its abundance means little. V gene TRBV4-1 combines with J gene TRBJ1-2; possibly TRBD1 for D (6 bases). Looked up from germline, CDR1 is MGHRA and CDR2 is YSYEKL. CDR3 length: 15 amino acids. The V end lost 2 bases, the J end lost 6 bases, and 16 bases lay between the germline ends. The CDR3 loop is CASSQSMTGYNGYTF. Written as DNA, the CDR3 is TGCGCCAGCAGCCAAAGCATGACAGGATATAATGGCTACACCTTC.

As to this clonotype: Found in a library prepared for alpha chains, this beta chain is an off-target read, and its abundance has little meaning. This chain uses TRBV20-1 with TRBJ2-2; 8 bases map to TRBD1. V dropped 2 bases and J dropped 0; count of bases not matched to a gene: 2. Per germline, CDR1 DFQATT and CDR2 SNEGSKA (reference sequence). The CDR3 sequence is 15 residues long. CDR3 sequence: CSARRDRTNTGELFF. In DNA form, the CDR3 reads TGCAGTGCTAGAAGGGACAGGACGAACACCGGGGAGCTGTTTTTT.

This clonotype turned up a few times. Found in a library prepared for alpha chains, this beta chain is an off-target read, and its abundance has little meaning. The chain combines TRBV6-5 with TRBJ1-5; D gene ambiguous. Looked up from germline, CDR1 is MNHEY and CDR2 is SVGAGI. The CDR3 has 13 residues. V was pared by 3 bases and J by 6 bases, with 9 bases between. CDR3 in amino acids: CASSYGGLQPQHF. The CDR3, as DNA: TGTGCCAGCAGTTATGGAGGGCTTCAGCCCCAGCATTTT.

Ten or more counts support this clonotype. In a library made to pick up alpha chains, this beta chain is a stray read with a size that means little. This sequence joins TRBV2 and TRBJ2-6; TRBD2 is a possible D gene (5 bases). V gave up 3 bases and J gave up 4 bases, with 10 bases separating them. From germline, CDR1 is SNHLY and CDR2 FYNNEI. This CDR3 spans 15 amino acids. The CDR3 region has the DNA TGTGCCAGCAGTGACCGGGGTGGAGGGGCCAACGTCCTGACTTTC. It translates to CASSDRGGGANVLTF.

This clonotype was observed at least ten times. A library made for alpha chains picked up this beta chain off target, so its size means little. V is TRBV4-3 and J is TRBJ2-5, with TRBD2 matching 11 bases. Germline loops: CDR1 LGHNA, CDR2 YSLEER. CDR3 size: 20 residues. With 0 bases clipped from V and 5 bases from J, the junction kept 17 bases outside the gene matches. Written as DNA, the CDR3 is TGCGCCAGCAGCCAAGATTTAGTAACTAGCGGGAGAAGTGGGGGCGAGACCCAGTACTTC. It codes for CASSQDLVTSGRSGGETQYF.

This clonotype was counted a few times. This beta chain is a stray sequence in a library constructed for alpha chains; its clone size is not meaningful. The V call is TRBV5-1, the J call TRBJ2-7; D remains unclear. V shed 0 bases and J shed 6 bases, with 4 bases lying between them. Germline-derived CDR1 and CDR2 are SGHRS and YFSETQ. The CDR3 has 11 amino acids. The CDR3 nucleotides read TGCGCCAGCAGCTTGGGTTTCGAGCAGTACTTC. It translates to CASSLGFEQYF.

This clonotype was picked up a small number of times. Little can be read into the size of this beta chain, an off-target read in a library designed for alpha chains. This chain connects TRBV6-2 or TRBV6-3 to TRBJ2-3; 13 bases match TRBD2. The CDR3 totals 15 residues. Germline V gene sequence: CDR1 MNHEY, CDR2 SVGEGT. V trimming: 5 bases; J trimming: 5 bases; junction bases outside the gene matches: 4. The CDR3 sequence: CASSPRLAGGDTQYF. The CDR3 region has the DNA TGTGCCAGCAGTCCAAGACTAGCGGGGGGAGATACGCAGTATTTT.

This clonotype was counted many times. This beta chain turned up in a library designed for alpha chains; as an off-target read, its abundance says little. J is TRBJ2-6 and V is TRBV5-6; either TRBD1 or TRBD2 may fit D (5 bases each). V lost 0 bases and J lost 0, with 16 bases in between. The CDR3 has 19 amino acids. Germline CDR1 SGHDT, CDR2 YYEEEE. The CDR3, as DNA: TGTGCCAGCAGCTTGGCCGAGGGGATAATGGTCTCTGGGGCCAACGTCCTGACTTTC. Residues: CASSLAEGIMVSGANVLTF.

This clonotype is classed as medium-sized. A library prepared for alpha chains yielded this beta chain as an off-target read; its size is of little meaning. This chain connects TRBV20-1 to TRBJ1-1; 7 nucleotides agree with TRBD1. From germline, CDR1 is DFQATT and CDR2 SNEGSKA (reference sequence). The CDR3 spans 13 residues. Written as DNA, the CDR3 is TGCACTCAGGGGGGTACTATGAACACTGAAGCTTTCTTT. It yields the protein CTQGGTMNTEAFF.

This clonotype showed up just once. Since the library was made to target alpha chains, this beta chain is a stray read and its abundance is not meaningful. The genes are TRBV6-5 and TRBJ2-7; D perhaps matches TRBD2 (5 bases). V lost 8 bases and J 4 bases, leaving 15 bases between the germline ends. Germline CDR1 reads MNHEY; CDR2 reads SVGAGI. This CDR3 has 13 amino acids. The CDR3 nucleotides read TGTGCCAGCTCGATGGGAGACGGTTACGAGCAGTACTTC. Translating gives CASSMGDGYEQYF.

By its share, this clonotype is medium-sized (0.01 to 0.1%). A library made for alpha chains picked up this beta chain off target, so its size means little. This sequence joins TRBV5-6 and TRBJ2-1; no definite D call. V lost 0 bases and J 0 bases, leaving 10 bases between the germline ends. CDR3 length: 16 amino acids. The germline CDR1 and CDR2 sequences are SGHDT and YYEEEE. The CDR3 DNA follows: TGTGCCAGCAGCTTGGAAGGTCGGAGCTCCTACAATGAGCAGTTCTTC. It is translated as CASSLEGRSSYNEQFF.

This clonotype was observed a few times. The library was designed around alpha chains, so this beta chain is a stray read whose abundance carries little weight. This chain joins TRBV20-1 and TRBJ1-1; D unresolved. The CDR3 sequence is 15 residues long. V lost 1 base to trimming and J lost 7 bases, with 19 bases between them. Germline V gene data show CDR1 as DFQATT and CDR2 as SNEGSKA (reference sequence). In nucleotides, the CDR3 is TGCAGTGCTAGAGCCCCCTCGATCCTCGGCTATGAAGCTTTCTTT. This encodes CSARAPSILGYEAFF.

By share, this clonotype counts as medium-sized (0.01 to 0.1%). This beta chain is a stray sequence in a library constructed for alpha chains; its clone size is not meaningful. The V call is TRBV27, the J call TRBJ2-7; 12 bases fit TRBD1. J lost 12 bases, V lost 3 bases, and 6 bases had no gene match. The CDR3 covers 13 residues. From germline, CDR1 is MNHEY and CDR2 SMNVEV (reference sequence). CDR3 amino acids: CASSFGTGGLAYF. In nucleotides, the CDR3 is TGTGCCAGCAGTTTCGGGACAGGGGGCCTGGCGTACTTC.

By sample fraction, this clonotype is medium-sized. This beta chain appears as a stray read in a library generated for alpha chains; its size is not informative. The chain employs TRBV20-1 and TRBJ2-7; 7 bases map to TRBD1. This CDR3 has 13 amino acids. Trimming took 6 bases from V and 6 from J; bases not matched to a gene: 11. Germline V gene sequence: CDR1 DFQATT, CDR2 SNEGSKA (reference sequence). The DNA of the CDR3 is TGCAGTGCCCTAAGACAGGGTAGGGTCGAGCAGTACTTC. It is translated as CSALRQGRVEQYF.

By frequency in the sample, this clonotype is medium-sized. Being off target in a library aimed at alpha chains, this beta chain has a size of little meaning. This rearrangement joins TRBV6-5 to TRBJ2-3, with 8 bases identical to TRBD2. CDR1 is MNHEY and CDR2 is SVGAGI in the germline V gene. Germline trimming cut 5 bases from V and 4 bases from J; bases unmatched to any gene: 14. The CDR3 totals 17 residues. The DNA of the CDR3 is TGTGCCAGCAGTCGGGCCCTCGCGGGGGGCGCGGCAGATACGCAGTATTTT. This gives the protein CASSRALAGGAADTQYF.

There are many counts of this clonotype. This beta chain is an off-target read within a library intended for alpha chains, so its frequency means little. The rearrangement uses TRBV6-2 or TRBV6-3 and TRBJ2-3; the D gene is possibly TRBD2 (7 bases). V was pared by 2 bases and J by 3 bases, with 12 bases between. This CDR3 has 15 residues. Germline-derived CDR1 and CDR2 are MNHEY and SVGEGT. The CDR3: CASSYQGRETDTQYF. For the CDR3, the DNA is TGTGCCAGCAGTTACCAGGGGCGGGAGACAGATACGCAGTATTTT.

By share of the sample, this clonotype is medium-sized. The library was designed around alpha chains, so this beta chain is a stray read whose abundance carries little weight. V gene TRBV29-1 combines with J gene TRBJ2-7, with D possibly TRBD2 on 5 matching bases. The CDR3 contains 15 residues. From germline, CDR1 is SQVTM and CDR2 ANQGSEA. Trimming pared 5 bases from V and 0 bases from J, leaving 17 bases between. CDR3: CSVLGEPGASYEQYF. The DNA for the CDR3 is TGCAGCGTTCTTGGGGAGCCGGGTGCCTCCTACGAGCAGTACTTC.